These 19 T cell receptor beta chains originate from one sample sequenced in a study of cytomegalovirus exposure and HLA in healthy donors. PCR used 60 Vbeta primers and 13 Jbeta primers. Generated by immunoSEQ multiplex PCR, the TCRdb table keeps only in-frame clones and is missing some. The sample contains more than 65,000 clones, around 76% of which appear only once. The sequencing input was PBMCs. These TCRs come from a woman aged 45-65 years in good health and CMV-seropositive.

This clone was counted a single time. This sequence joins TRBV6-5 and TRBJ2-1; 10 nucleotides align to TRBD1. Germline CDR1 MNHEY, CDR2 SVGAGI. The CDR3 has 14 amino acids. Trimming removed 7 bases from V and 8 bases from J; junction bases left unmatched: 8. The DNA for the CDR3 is TGTGCCAGCACAGCGGGACAGGGGTTCTATGAGCAGTTCTTC. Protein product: CASTAGQGFYEQFF.

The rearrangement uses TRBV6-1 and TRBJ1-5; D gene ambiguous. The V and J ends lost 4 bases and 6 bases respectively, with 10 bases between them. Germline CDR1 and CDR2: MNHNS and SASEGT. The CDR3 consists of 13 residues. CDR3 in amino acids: CASSAREAQPQHF. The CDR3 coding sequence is TGTGCCAGCAGTGCCCGGGAGGCTCAGCCCCAGCATTTT.

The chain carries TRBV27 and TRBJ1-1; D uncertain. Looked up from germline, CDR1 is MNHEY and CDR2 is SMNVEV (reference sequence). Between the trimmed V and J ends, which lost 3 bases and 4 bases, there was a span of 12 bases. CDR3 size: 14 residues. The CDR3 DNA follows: TGTGCCAGCAGTTTCCGGGTCCCCCTCACTGAAGCTTTCTTT. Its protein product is CASSFRVPLTEAFF.

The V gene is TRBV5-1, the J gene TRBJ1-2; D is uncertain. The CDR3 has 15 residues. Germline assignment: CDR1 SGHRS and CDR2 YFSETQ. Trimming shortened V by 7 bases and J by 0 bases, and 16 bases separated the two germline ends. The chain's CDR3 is CASAGRLGANYGYTF. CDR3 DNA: TGCGCCAGCGCGGGGAGGTTGGGAGCTAACTATGGCTACACCTTC.

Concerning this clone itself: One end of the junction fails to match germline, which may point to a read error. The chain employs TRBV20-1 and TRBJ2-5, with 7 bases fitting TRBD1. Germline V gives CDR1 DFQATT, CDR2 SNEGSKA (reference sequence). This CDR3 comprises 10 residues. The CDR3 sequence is CSAATGSHYF. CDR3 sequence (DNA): TGCAGTGCAGCGACAGGGTCCCACTACTTC.

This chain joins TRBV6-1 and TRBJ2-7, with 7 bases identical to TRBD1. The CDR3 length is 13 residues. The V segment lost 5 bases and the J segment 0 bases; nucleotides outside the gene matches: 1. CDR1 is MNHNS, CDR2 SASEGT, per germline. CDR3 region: CASSQGDSYEQYF. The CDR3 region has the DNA TGTGCCAGCAGTCAGGGGGACTCCTACGAGCAGTACTTC.

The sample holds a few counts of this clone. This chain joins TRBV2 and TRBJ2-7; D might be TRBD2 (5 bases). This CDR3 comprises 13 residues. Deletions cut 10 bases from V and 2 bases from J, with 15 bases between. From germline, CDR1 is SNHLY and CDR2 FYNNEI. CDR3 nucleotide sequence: TGTGCCACCTGCGGGTTCCCCGCCTACGAGCAGTACTTC. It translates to CATCGFPAYEQYF.

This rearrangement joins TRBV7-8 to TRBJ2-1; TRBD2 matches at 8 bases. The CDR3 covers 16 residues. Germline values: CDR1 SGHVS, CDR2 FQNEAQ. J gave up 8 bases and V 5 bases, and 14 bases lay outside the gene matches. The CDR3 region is CASSPIPGRGSYEQFF. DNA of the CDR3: TGTGCCAGCAGCCCTATCCCCGGGAGGGGCTCATATGAGCAGTTCTTC.

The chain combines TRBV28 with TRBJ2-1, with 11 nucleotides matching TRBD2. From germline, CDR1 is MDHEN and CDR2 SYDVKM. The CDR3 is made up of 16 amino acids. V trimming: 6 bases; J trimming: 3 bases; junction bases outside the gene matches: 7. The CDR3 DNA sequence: TGTGCCAGCAGGCGTCCGGGACTAGCGGACTACAATGAGCAGTTCTTC. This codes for CASRRPGLADYNEQFF. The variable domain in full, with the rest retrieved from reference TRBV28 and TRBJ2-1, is DVKVTQSSRYLVKRTGEKVFLECVQDMDHENMFWYRQDPGLGLRLIYFSYDVKMKEKGDIPEGYSVSREKKERFSLILESASTNQTSMYLCASRRPGLADYNEQFFGPGTRLTVL.

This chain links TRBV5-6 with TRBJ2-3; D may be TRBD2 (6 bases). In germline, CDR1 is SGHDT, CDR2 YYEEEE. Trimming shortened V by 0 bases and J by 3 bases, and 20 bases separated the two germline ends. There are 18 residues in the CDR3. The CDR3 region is CASSLDFRSGGRTDTQYF. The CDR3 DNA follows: TGTGCCAGCAGCTTGGATTTCCGGTCTGGAGGGAGGACAGATACGCAGTATTTT.

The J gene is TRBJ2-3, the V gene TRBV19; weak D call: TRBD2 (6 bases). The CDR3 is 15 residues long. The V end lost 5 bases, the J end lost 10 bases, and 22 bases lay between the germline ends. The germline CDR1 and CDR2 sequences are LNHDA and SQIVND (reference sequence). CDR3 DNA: TGTGCCAGTAGTCCAGGAGGGCTGATAGTTTGGGCGCAGTATTTT. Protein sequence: CASSPGGLIVWAQYF.

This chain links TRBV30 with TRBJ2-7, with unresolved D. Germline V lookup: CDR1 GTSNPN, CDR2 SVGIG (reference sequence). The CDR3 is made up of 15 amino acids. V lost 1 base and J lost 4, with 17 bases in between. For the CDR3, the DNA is TGTGCCTGGAGTGCAAACCTTCTACCTTCTTACGAGCAGTACTTC. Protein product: CAWSANLLPSYEQYF.

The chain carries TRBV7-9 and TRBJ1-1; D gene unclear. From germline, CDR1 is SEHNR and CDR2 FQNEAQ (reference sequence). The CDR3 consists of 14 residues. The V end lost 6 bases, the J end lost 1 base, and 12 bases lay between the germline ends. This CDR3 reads CASSYQDWNTEAFF. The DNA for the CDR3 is TGTGCCAGCAGTTATCAGGACTGGAACACTGAAGCTTTCTTT.

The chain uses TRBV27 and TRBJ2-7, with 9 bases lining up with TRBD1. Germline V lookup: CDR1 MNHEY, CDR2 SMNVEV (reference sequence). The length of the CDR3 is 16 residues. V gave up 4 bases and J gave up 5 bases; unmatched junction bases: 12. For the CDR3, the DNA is TGTGCCAGCAGTTCCGCGCCGGGACAGGGCGCCCACGAGCAGTACTTC. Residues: CASSSAPGQGAHEQYF.

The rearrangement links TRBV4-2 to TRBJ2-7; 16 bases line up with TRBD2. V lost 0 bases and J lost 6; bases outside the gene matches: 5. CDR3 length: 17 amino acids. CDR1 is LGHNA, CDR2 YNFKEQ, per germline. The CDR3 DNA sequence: TGTGCCAGCAGCCAAGATGGGACTAGCGGGAGGGCCACCGAGCAGTACTTC. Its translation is CASSQDGTSGRATEQYF.

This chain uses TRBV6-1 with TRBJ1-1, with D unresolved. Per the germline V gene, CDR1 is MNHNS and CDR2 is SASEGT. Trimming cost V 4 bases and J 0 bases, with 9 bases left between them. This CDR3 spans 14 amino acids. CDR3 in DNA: TGTGCCAGCAGTGTCTGGCCGATGAACACTGAAGCTTTCTTT. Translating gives CASSVWPMNTEAFF.

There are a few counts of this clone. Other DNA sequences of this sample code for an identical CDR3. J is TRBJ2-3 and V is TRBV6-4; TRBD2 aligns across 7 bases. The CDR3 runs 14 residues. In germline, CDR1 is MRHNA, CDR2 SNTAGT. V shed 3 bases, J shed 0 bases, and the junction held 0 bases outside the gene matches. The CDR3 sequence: CASSEAGSTDTQYF. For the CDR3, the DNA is TGTGCCAGCAGTGAAGCGGGGAGCACAGATACGCAGTATTTT.

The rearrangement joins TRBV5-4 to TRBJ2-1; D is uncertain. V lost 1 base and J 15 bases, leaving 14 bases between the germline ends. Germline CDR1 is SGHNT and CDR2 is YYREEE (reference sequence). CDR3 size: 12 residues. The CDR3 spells CASSLYGQLAFF. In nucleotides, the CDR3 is TGTGCCAGCAGCTTGTATGGGCAGCTGGCGTTCTTC. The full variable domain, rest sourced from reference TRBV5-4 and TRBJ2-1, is ETGVTQSPTHLIKTRGQQVTLRCSSQSGHNTVSWYQQALGQGPQFIFQYYREEENGRGNFPPRFSGLQFPNYSSELNVNALELDDSALYLCASSLYGQLAFFGPGTRLTVL.

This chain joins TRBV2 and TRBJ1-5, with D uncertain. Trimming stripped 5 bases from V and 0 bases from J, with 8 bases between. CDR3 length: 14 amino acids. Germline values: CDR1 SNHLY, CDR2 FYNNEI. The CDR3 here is CASSPENSNQPQHF. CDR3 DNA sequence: TGTGCCAGCAGTCCCGAGAATAGCAATCAGCCCCAGCATTTT.